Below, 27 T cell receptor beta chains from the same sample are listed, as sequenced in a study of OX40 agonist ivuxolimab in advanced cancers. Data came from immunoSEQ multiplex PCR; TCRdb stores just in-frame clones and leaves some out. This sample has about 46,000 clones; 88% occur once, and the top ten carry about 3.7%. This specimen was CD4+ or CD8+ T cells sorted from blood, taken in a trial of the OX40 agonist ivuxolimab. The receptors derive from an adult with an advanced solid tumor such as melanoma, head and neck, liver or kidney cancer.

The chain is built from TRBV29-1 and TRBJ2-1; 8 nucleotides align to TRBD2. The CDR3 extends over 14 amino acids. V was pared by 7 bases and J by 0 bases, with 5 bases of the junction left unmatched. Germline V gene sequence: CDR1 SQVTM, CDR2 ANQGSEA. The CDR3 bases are TGCAGCGAGACAAGCGGGAGCTCCTACAATGAGCAGTTCTTC. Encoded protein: CSETSGSSYNEQFF.

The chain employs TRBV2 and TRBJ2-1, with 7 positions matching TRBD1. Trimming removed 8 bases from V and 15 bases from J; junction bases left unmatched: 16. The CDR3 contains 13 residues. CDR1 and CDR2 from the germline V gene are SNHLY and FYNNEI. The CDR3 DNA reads TGTGCCAGCGTTTCCCCGGGGACAGAACATCCGTTCTTC. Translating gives CASVSPGTEHPFF.

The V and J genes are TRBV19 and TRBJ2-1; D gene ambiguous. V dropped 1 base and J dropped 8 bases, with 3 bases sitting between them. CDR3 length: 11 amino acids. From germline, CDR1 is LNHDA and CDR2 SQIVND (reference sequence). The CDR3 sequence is CASSIAYEQFF. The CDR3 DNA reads TGTGCCAGTAGTATAGCATATGAGCAGTTCTTC.

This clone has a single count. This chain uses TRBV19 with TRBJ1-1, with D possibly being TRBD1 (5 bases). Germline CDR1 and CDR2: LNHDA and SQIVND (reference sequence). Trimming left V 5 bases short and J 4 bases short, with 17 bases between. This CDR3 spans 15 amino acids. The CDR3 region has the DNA TGTGCCAGTAGTCTCCAGGGAGGGATAATCACTGAAGCTTTCTTT. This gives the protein CASSLQGGIITEAFF.

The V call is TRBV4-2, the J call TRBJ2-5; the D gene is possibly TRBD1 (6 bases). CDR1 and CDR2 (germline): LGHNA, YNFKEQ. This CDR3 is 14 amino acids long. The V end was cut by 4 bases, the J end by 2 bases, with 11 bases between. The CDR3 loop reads CASSPYRVQETQYF. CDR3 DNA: TGTGCCAGCAGCCCATACAGGGTTCAAGAGACCCAGTACTTC.

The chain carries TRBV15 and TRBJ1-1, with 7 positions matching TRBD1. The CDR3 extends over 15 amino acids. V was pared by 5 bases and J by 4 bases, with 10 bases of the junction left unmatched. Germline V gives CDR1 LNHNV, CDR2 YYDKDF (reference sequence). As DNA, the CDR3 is TGTGCCACCAGCCCCGACAGGGAATGGCGCACTGAAGCTTTCTTT. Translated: CATSPDREWRTEAFF.

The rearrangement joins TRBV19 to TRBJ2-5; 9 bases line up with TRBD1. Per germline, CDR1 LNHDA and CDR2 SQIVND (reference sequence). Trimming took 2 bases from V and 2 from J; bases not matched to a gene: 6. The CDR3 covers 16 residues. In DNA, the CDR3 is TGTGCCAGTAGTATACAAGGGACAGGGAGACAAGAGACCCAGTACTTC. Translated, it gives CASSIQGTGRQETQYF. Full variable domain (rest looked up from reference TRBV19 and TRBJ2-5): DGGITQSPKYLFRKEGQNVTLSCEQNLNHDAMYWYRQDPGQGLRLIYYSQIVNDFQKGDIAEGYSVSREKKESFPLTVTSAQKNPTAFYLCASSIQGTGRQETQYFGPGTRLLVL.

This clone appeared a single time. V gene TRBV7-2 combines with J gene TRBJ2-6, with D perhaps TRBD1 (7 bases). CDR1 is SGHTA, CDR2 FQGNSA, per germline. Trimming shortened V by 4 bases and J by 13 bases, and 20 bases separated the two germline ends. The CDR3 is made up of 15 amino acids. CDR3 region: CASSSRRGQWGVLTF. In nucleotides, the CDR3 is TGTGCCAGCAGCTCGAGGCGGGGACAGTGGGGGGTCCTGACTTTC. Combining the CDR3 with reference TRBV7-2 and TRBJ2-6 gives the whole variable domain GAGVSQSPSNKVTEKGKDVELRCDPISGHTALYWYRQSLGQGLEFLIYFQGNSAPDKSGLPSDRFSAERTGGSVSTLTIQRTQQEDSAVYLCASSSRRGQWGVLTFGAGSRLTVL.

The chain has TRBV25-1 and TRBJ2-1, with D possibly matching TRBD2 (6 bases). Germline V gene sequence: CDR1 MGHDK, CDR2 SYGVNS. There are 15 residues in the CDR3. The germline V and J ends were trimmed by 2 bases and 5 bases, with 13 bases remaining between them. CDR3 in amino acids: CASSEHRETHNEQFF. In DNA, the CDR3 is TGTGCCAGCAGTGAACACCGGGAGACACACAATGAGCAGTTCTTC.

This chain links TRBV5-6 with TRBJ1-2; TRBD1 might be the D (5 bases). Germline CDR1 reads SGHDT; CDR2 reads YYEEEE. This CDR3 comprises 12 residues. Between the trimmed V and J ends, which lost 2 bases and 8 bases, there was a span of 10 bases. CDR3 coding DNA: TGTGCCAGCAGCTTATCAGGGTACGGCTACACCTTC. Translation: CASSLSGYGYTF.

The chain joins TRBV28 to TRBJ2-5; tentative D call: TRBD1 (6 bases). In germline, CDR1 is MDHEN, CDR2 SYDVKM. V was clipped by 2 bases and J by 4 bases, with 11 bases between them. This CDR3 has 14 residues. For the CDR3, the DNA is TGTGCCAGCAGTTTAACAGGGATCCGAGAGACCCAGTACTTC. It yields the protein CASSLTGIRETQYF. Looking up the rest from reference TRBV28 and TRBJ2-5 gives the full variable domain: DVKVTQSSRYLVKRTGEKVFLECVQDMDHENMFWYRQDPGLGLRLIYFSYDVKMKEKGDIPEGYSVSREKKERFSLILESASTNQTSMYLCASSLTGIRETQYFGPGTRLLVL.

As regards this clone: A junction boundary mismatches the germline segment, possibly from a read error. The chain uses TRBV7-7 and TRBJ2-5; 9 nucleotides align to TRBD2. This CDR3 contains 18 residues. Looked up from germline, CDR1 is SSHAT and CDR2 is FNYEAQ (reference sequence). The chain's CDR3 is CASSFLGGFSGRQETQYF. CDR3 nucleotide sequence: TGTGCTAGCAGCTTCCTTGGAGGCTTTAGCGGGAGACAAGAGACCCAGTACTTC.

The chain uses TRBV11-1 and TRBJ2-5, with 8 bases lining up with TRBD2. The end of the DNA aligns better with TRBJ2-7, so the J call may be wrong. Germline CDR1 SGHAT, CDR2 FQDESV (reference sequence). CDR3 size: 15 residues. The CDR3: CASSSSLAGGHEQYF. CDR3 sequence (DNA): TGTGCCAGCAGCTCGTCTCTAGCGGGCGGGCACGAGCAGTACTTC.

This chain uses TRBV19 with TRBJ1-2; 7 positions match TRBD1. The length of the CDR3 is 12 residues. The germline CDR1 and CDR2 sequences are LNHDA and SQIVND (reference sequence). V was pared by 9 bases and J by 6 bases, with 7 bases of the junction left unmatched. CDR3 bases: TGTGCCAGCCACGACAGGGTCGATGGCTACACCTTC. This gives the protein CASHDRVDGYTF. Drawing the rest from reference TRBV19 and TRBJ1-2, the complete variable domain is DGGITQSPKYLFRKEGQNVTLSCEQNLNHDAMYWYRQDPGQGLRLIYYSQIVNDFQKGDIAEGYSVSREKKESFPLTVTSAQKNPTAFYLCASHDRVDGYTFGSGTRLTVV.

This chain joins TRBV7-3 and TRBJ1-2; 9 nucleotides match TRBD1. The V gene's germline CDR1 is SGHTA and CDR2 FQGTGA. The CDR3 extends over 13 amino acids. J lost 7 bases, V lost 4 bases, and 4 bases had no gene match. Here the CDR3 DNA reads TGTGCCAGCAGCTACAGGACAGGGGTTGGCTACACCTTC. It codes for CASSYRTGVGYTF.

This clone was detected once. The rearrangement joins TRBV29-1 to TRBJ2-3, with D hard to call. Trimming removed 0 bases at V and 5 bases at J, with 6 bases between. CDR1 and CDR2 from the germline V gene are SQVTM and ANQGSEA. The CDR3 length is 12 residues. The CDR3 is CSVEEPIDTQYF. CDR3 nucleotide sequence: TGCAGCGTTGAAGAACCTATAGATACGCAGTATTTT.

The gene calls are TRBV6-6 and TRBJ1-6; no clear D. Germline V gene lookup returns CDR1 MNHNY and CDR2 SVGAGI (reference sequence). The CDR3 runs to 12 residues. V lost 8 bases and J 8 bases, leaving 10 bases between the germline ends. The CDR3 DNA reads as TGTGCCAGCGGCGGGAACGATTCACCCCTCCACTTT. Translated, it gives CASGGNDSPLHF.

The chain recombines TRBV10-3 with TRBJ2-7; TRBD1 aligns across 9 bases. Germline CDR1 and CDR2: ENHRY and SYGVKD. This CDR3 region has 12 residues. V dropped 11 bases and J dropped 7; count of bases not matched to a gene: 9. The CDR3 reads CAAQTGGGEQYF. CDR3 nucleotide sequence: TGTGCCGCCCAGACAGGGGGTGGGGAGCAGTACTTC.

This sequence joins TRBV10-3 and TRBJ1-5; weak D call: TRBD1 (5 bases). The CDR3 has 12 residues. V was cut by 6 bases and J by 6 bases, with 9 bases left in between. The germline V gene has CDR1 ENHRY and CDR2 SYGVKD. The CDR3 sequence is CAISQGGQPQHF. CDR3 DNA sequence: TGTGCCATCAGCCAGGGAGGTCAGCCCCAGCATTTT.

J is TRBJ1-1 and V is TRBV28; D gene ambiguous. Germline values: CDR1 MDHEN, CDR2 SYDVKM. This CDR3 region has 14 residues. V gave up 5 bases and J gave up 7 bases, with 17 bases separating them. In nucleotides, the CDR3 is TGTGCCAGCAGTCTCCCTGGGTTTAGCATTGAAGCTTTCTTT. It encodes CASSLPGFSIEAFF.

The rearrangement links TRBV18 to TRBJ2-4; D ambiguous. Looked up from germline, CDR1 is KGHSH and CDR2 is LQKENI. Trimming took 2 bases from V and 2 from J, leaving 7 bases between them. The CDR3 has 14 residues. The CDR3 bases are TGTGCCAGCTCACCAGAACTAACCAAAAACATTCAGTACTTC. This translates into CASSPELTKNIQYF.

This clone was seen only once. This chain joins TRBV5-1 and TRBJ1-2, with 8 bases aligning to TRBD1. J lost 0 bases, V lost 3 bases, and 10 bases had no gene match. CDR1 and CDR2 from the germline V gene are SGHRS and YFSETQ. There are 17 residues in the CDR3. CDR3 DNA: TGCGCCAGCAGCTCCCACAGGGGGGATGGAGCTAACTATGGCTACACCTTC. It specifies CASSSHRGDGANYGYTF.

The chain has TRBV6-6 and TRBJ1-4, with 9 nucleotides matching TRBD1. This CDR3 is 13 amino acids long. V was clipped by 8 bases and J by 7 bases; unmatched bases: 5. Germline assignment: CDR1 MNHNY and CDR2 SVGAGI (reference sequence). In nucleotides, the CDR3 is TGTGCCAGCCGGGACAGGGTCCGTGAAAAACTGTTTTTT. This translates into CASRDRVREKLFF.

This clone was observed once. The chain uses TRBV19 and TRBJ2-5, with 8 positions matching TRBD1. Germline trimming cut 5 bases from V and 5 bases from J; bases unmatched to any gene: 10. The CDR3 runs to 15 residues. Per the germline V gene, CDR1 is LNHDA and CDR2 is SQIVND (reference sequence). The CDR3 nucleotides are TGTGCCAGTAGTCTCGGACAGGGTCATTCGGAGACCCAGTACTTC. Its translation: CASSLGQGHSETQYF.

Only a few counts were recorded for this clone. The CDR3 sequence is CASSLTGLNQPQHF. Written as DNA, the CDR3 is TGTGCCAGCAGTTTGACAGGACTCAATCAGCCCCAGCATTTT. This rearrangement joins TRBV28 to TRBJ1-5, with D possibly TRBD1 on 6 matching bases. Germline assignment: CDR1 MDHEN and CDR2 SYDVKM. V shed 3 bases and J shed 3 bases, with 9 bases lying between them. CDR3 length: 14 amino acids.

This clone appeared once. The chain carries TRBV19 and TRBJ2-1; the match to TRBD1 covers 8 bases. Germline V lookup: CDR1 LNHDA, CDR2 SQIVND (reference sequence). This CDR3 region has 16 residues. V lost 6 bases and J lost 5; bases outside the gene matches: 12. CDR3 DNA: TGTGCCAGTAGCCTTGCCAGGGACAGGATAGACAATGAGCAGTTCTTC. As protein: CASSLARDRIDNEQFF. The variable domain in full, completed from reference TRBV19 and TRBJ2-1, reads DGGITQSPKYLFRKEGQNVTLSCEQNLNHDAMYWYRQDPGQGLRLIYYSQIVNDFQKGDIAEGYSVSREKKESFPLTVTSAQKNPTAFYLCASSLARDRIDNEQFFGPGTRLTVL.

CDR3 sequence (DNA): TGTGCCTGGAGACAGGATAATTCACCCCTCCACTTT. It specifies CAWRQDNSPLHF. V is TRBV30 and J is TRBJ1-6, with D tentatively TRBD1 (5 bases). The CDR3 extends over 12 amino acids. The germline CDR1 and CDR2 sequences are GTSNPN and SVGIG (reference sequence). V was shortened by 3 bases and J by 5 bases, with 5 bases between the two germline ends. Full variable domain (rest looked up from reference TRBV30 and TRBJ1-6): SQTIHQWPATLVQPVGSPLSLECTVEGTSNPNLYWYRQAAGRGLQLLFYSVGIGQISSEVPQNLSASRPQDRQFILSSKKLLLSDSGFYLCAWRQDNSPLHFGNGTRLTVT.